What follows describes a single TCR beta chain. An end of the junction differs from the germline gene, which may be a read error. This specimen belongs to a study of blood T cell repertoires in COVID-19. Study background: The United States, Italy and Spain provided the acute and convalescent COVID-19 samples. PBMCs, B-cell-depleted T cells, or T cells were the source of the cDNA or gDNA that made up the material.

The CDR3 is made up of 13 amino acids. In germline, CDR1 is SSHAT, CDR2 FNYEAQ (reference sequence). In the original workflow: Amplification from reference gene primers served as the basis for estimated nucleated cell counts. Libraries were prepared by immunoSEQ multiplex PCR; TCRdb keeps only in-frame clonotypes and omits some of them. V and J calls and clone size are those listed in that table; D and trimming were worked out from the DNA. The data hold tens of thousands of clones, with 82% observed a single time. This receptor was obtained from an elderly man with acute or convalescent COVID-19. Sequenced material: peripheral blood. The J gene is TRBJ2-1, the V gene TRBV7-7; D unresolved. CDR3: CASSLDLGREQFF. The CDR3 nucleotides read TGTGCTAGCAGCTTAGATCTGGGCAGGGAGCAGTTCTTC. The whole variable domain, remainder taken from reference TRBV7-7 and TRBJ2-1, is GAGVSQSPRYKVTKRGQDVTLRCDPISSHATLYWYQQALGQGPEFLTYFNYEAQPDKSGLPSDRFSAERPEGSISTLTIQRTEQRDSAMYRCASSLDLGREQFFGPGTRLTVL.